These T cell receptor beta chains were read from a single sample in a study of sequential checkpoint blockade in melanoma. Profiling relied on immunoSEQ multiplex PCR, and the TCRdb table lists in-frame clones only, not all of them. The sample lists about 40,000 clones; roughly 88% were seen once. This sample comprised CD8+ T cells sorted from blood (inferred from file names), obtained from a patient given nivolumab and ipilimumab in sequence. The receptors shown here come from a human donor with melanoma. Both conserved end residues are trimmed from each CDR3. The order of the fields is clone size, J gene, V gene, CDR3 length, D gene, CDR3 protein. A D gene is named only where the DNA matches it firmly. Clone size, where shown, is once, few, many, or a class for clones that have expanded.

clone size: -; J gene: TRBJ1-4; V gene: TRBV11-3; CDR3 length: 12; D gene: -; CDR3 protein: ASSARSLEEKLF
clone size: -; J gene: TRBJ1-5; V gene: TRBV7-2; CDR3 length: 13; D gene: TRBD1; CDR3 protein: ASSLGTGGNQPQH
clone size: -; J gene: TRBJ2-1; V gene: TRBV19; CDR3 length: 13; D gene: -; CDR3 protein: ASSWGDRSYNEQF
clone size: -; J gene: TRBJ1-5; V gene: TRBV27; CDR3 length: 14; D gene: TRBD1; CDR3 protein: ASSAETGGSSQPQH
clone size: -; J gene: -; V gene: TRBV5-8; CDR3 length: 14; D gene: -; CDR3 protein: ASSLRLLDSSYEQY
clone size: -; J gene: TRBJ1-5; V gene: TRBV7-6; CDR3 length: 14; D gene: -; CDR3 protein: ASSLDARVTNQPQH
clone size: -; J gene: TRBJ2-3; V gene: TRBV29-1; CDR3 length: 12; D gene: TRBD2; CDR3 protein: SGIAGGPGNTQY
clone size: -; J gene: TRBJ1-2; V gene: TRBV27; CDR3 length: 9; D gene: TRBD1; CDR3 protein: ATRTGDGYT
clone size: few; J gene: TRBJ2-7; V gene: TRBV6-1; CDR3 length: 10; D gene: -; CDR3 protein: ASSDSSYEQY
clone size: -; J gene: TRBJ2-5; V gene: TRBV6-5; CDR3 length: 11; D gene: TRBD2; CDR3 protein: ASRREGLETQY
clone size: -; J gene: TRBJ1-1; V gene: TRBV6-6; CDR3 length: 14; D gene: TRBD1; CDR3 protein: ASSLGQGVRNTEAF
clone size: -; J gene: TRBJ2-2; V gene: TRBV5-1; CDR3 length: 16; D gene: TRBD1; CDR3 protein: ASSSGQGETPNTGELF
clone size: -; J gene: -; V gene: TRBV13; CDR3 length: 11; D gene: -; CDR3 protein: ASSLTSSYEQY
clone size: -; J gene: TRBJ2-3; V gene: TRBV28; CDR3 length: 10; D gene: -; CDR3 protein: ASSPGQFTQY
clone size: -; J gene: TRBJ2-7; V gene: TRBV7-2; CDR3 length: 11; D gene: -; CDR3 protein: ASSTGEAYEQY
clone size: -; J gene: TRBJ2-3; V gene: TRBV18; CDR3 length: 14; D gene: TRBD1; CDR3 protein: ASSLLPGQGTDTQY
clone size: -; J gene: TRBJ1-1; V gene: TRBV27; CDR3 length: 12; D gene: -; CDR3 protein: ASSLPDSNTEAF
clone size: -; J gene: TRBJ2-7; V gene: TRBV10-3; CDR3 length: 13; D gene: TRBD2; CDR3 protein: AISHPGLAVGEQY
clone size: -; J gene: TRBJ1-5; V gene: TRBV6-6; CDR3 length: 14; D gene: TRBD1; CDR3 protein: ASSPDRTGPRQPQH
clone size: -; J gene: TRBJ1-5; V gene: TRBV6-6; CDR3 length: 14; D gene: TRBD1; CDR3 protein: ASRLTGGYLDQPQH
clone size: once; J gene: TRBJ1-2; V gene: TRBV5-1; CDR3 length: 11; D gene: TRBD1; CDR3 protein: ASSTGQDFGYT
clone size: -; J gene: TRBJ1-5; V gene: TRBV7-9; CDR3 length: 13; D gene: -; CDR3 protein: ASSSGTVSNQPQH
clone size: -; J gene: TRBJ2-2; V gene: TRBV13; CDR3 length: 14; D gene: TRBD2; CDR3 protein: ASSSSLVAGAGELF
clone size: -; J gene: TRBJ2-1; V gene: TRBV7-3; CDR3 length: 15; D gene: TRBD2; CDR3 protein: ASSFIPALAAGNEQF
clone size: medium-sized; J gene: TRBJ1-1; V gene: TRBV27; CDR3 length: 13; D gene: TRBD1; CDR3 protein: ASSFAGGVGTEAF
clone size: -; J gene: TRBJ2-1; V gene: TRBV5-4; CDR3 length: 12; D gene: TRBD1; CDR3 protein: ASSRQGPYNEQF
clone size: -; J gene: TRBJ2-7; V gene: TRBV5-4; CDR3 length: 12; D gene: -; CDR3 protein: ASSFGGGPYEQY
clone size: -; J gene: TRBJ2-3; V gene: TRBV5-4; CDR3 length: 14; D gene: -; CDR3 protein: ASSQLESSLTDTQY
clone size: -; J gene: TRBJ1-1; V gene: TRBV11-3; CDR3 length: 13; D gene: TRBD1; CDR3 protein: ASSEWTGMNTEAF
clone size: -; J gene: TRBJ1-1; V gene: TRBV7-9; CDR3 length: 10; D gene: -; CDR3 protein: ASSSLRQEAF
clone size: few; J gene: TRBJ2-7; V gene: TRBV19; CDR3 length: 14; D gene: TRBD2; CDR3 protein: ASSIGTVTSGYEQY
clone size: -; J gene: TRBJ1-5; V gene: TRBV5-1; CDR3 length: 13; D gene: -; CDR3 protein: ASSLLGGAEQPQH
clone size: -; J gene: TRBJ2-7; V gene: TRBV5-6; CDR3 length: 11; D gene: -; CDR3 protein: ASSPQTSDEQY
clone size: -; J gene: TRBJ1-5; V gene: TRBV5-6; CDR3 length: 13; D gene: -; CDR3 protein: ASSSYRFGNQPQH
clone size: -; J gene: TRBJ2-4; V gene: TRBV7-9; CDR3 length: 14; D gene: -; CDR3 protein: ASSLNPRNSADIQY
clone size: -; J gene: TRBJ1-1; V gene: TRBV28; CDR3 length: 11; D gene: -; CDR3 protein: ASSFREITEAF
clone size: -; J gene: TRBJ2-5; V gene: TRBV7-9; CDR3 length: 12; D gene: -; CDR3 protein: ASSRDNRKETQY
clone size: -; J gene: TRBJ2-5; V gene: TRBV13; CDR3 length: 13; D gene: -; CDR3 protein: ASSLVALDSETQY
clone size: -; J gene: TRBJ1-4; V gene: TRBV6-5; CDR3 length: 12; D gene: -; CDR3 protein: ASGEGTPNEKLF
clone size: -; J gene: TRBJ2-5; V gene: TRBV19; CDR3 length: 9; D gene: TRBD1; CDR3 protein: ASRQGTAQY
clone size: once; J gene: TRBJ1-2; V gene: TRBV7-9; CDR3 length: 9; D gene: -; CDR3 protein: ASSPGYGYT
clone size: -; J gene: TRBJ2-3; V gene: TRBV9; CDR3 length: 13; D gene: TRBD2; CDR3 protein: ASSETSDSTDTQY
clone size: -; J gene: TRBJ1-1; V gene: TRBV6-5; CDR3 length: 13; D gene: -; CDR3 protein: ASSYSLVQDTEAF
clone size: -; J gene: TRBJ2-7; V gene: TRBV27; CDR3 length: 10; D gene: -; CDR3 protein: ASGQRGYEQY
clone size: -; J gene: TRBJ1-1; V gene: TRBV2; CDR3 length: 13; D gene: TRBD1; CDR3 protein: ASRESGQARTEAF
clone size: -; J gene: TRBJ2-7; V gene: TRBV5-1; CDR3 length: 11; D gene: -; CDR3 protein: ASSLWTSYEQY
clone size: -; J gene: TRBJ2-1; V gene: TRBV2; CDR3 length: 14; D gene: TRBD2; CDR3 protein: ASSEFGGGSTNEQF
clone size: -; J gene: TRBJ2-7; V gene: TRBV5-6; CDR3 length: 12; D gene: -; CDR3 protein: ASSLAGQSYEQY
clone size: -; J gene: TRBJ2-5; V gene: TRBV29-1; CDR3 length: 12; D gene: TRBD1; CDR3 protein: SVDPWAGGKTQY
clone size: -; J gene: TRBJ2-1; V gene: TRBV7-9; CDR3 length: 10; D gene: -; CDR3 protein: ASSFLAPEQF
clone size: -; J gene: TRBJ2-7; V gene: TRBV7-9; CDR3 length: 12; D gene: -; CDR3 protein: ASSGETGPYEQY
clone size: -; J gene: TRBJ1-1; V gene: TRBV5-6; CDR3 length: 12; D gene: -; CDR3 protein: ASSGRHLNTEAF
clone size: -; J gene: TRBJ2-1; V gene: TRBV4-1; CDR3 length: 16; D gene: TRBD2; CDR3 protein: ASSQAWVAGGSYNEQF
clone size: -; J gene: TRBJ1-1; V gene: TRBV27; CDR3 length: 12; D gene: -; CDR3 protein: ASSLSVDYTEAF
clone size: -; J gene: TRBJ1-3; V gene: TRBV4-3; CDR3 length: 14; D gene: -; CDR3 protein: ASSQDFRAAGNTIY
clone size: -; J gene: TRBJ2-1; V gene: TRBV5-1; CDR3 length: 16; D gene: TRBD2; CDR3 protein: ASSLALTSWSSYNEQF
clone size: -; J gene: TRBJ1-2; V gene: TRBV9; CDR3 length: 11; D gene: -; CDR3 protein: ASSEGVGYGYT
clone size: -; J gene: TRBJ2-7; V gene: TRBV28; CDR3 length: 11; D gene: -; CDR3 protein: ASSWQGRYEQY
clone size: once; J gene: TRBJ1-2; V gene: TRBV7-5; CDR3 length: 13; D gene: -; CDR3 protein: ARRPPDRANYGYT
clone size: -; J gene: TRBJ2-1; V gene: TRBV19; CDR3 length: 13; D gene: -; CDR3 protein: ASSIVGETYNEQF